This TCR beta chain was recovered during a study of blood T cell repertoires in COVID-19. Looking at the study overall: Samples of COVID-19 (acute and convalescent) were obtained from the United States, Italy and Spain. Sample material is recorded as cDNA or gDNA derived from T cells, B-cell-depleted T cells, or PBMCs.

This CDR3 has 17 residues. Trimming took off 4 bases at V and 8 bases at J, with 27 bases between the two ends. As processed by the authors: Estimation of nucleated cell counts relied on the amplification of reference gene primers. The method was immunoSEQ multiplex PCR; TCRdb's version includes in-frame clones alone and lacks a portion of them. V, J and clone size are taken as reported in that table, and D and trimming were inferred from the DNA itself. The repertoire holds 150,000 to 200,000 clones, with approximately 87% as singletons. The origin of this receptor is a man younger than 35 with active or convalescent COVID-19. The sample was peripheral blood. V gene TRBV5-3 combines with J gene TRBJ1-2; TRBD1 might be the D (6 bases). TRBV5-3 is flagged as an ORF with uncertain function. The CDR3: CARSRTTDAHRACGYTF. CDR3 nucleotides: TGTGCCAGAAGCCGTACTACCGACGCCCACAGGGCCTGCGGCTACACCTTC.